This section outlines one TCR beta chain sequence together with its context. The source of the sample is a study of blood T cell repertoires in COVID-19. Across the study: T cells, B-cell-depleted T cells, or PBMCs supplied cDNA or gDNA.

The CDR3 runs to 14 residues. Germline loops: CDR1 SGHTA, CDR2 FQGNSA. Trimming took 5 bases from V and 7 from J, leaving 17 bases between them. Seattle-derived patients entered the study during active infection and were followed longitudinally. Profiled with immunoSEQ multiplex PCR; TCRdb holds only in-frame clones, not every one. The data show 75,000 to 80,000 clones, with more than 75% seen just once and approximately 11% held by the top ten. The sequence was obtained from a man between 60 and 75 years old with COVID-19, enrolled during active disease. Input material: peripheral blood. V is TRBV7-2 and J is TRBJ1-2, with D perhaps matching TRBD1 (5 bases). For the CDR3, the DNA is TGTGCCAGCAGCCCCGGGGAGGGGAGAGGTGGCTACACCTTC. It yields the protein CASSPGEGRGGYTF.